This TCR beta chain was identified during a study of control samples from healthy donors and cancer patients. Data came from immunoSEQ multiplex PCR; TCRdb stores just in-frame clones and leaves some out. The table includes approximately 120,000 clones, 75% to 95% detected once. The sequenced sample consisted of blood. This receptor was taken from a human donor in good health. The donor label of this sample is uncertain.

The CDR3 sequence is CASSYSLQGGGEQYF. CDR3 coding DNA: TGTGCCAGCAGTTACTCCCTCCAGGGGGGAGGCGAGCAGTACTTC. This chain uses TRBV6-6 with TRBJ2-7, with TRBD1 as a possible D gene (7 bases). This CDR3 region has 15 residues. V was cut by 0 bases and J by 6 bases, with 15 bases left in between. Germline CDR1 reads MNHNY; CDR2 reads SVGAGI (reference sequence).